What follows are 20 T cell receptor beta chains derived from one specimen sequenced in a study of blood T cell repertoires in COVID-19. Clones were read by immunoSEQ multiplex PCR, and TCRdb kept only the in-frame ones, dropping some. The sample yields nearly 30,000 clones, under 95% seen once. Material: peripheral blood. The receptor source for this set is a man aged 65-85 years with active or convalescent COVID-19.

The rearrangement joins TRBV10-2 to TRBJ1-5; no reliable D call. Germline values: CDR1 WSHSY, CDR2 SAAADI. The ends were cut back, 0 bases at V and 4 bases at J, with 10 bases in the middle. The CDR3 is 15 amino acids. CDR3 sequence reads: CASSESSGSNQPQHF. Here the CDR3 DNA reads TGCGCCAGCAGTGAGTCGAGCGGTTCAAATCAGCCCCAGCATTTT.

The gene calls are TRBV7-9 and TRBJ2-7; D perhaps matches TRBD2 (5 bases). CDR1 is SEHNR, CDR2 FQNEAQ, per germline (reference sequence). The CDR3 length is 11 residues. V lost 1 base to trimming and J lost 12 bases, with 10 bases between them. CDR3 loop: CASSLEVGLYF. The DNA for the CDR3 is TGTGCCAGCAGCTTAGAAGTTGGACTGTACTTC.

This clone was recorded only once. The genes are TRBV7-4 and TRBJ2-3; TRBD2 might be the D (7 bases). The CDR3 runs 15 residues. Trimming took 7 bases from V and 3 from J, leaving 17 bases between them. The germline gives CDR1 SGHVT, CDR2 SQSDAQ. The CDR3 here is CASKSGGGPTDTQYF. The CDR3 DNA sequence: TGTGCCAGCAAATCGGGGGGCGGGCCTACAGATACGCAGTATTTT.

V usage is TRBV6-1 and J usage is TRBJ1-1, with 8 bases that match TRBD1. The germline V gene has CDR1 MNHNS and CDR2 SASEGT. The CDR3 extends over 15 amino acids. The trim removed 1 base at V and 7 bases at J, leaving 8 bases unmatched. CDR3 nucleotides: TGTGCCAGCAGTGAAGTTGTCAGGGGGCGCGGTGAAGCTTTCTTT. Residues: CASSEVVRGRGEAFF.

The chain joins TRBV18 to TRBJ2-2, with 8 bases fitting TRBD2. This CDR3 has 16 amino acids. The trim removed 0 bases at V and 2 bases at J, leaving 2 bases unmatched. Germline V gene sequence: CDR1 KGHSH, CDR2 LQKENI. The CDR3 protein is CASSPPLAGNTGELFF. The CDR3 region has the DNA TGTGCCAGCTCACCACCCCTAGCGGGTAACACCGGGGAGCTGTTTTTT.

V usage is TRBV6-6 and J usage is TRBJ1-4; 7 bases match TRBD1. V was pared by 3 bases and J by 8 bases, with 6 bases of the junction left unmatched. The V gene's germline CDR1 is MNHNY and CDR2 SVGAGI (reference sequence). The CDR3 extends over 14 amino acids. This chain's CDR3 is CASSYEGAREKLFF. Written as DNA, the CDR3 is TGTGCCAGCAGTTATGAGGGGGCGAGAGAAAAACTGTTTTTT.

V gene TRBV7-2 combines with J gene TRBJ2-1; 11 positions agree with TRBD2. This CDR3 spans 15 amino acids. Germline CDR1 SGHTA, CDR2 FQGNSA. V shed 5 bases and J 9 bases; nucleotides not matched to a gene: 9. CDR3 nucleotides: TGTGCCAGCAGCGTACAGACTAGCGGGGAGTTTGAGCAGTTCTTC. This sequence encodes CASSVQTSGEFEQFF. The full variable domain, in which reference TRBV7-2 and TRBJ2-1 provide the parts outside the CDR3, is GAGVSQSPSNKVTEKGKDVELRCDPISGHTALYWYRQSLGQGLEFLIYFQGNSAPDKSGLPSDRFSAERTGGSVSTLTIQRTQQEDSAVYLCASSVQTSGEFEQFFGPGTRLTVL.

The chain carries TRBV7-9 and TRBJ2-7; D perhaps matches TRBD1 (5 bases). Germline loops: CDR1 SEHNR, CDR2 FQNEAQ (reference sequence). This CDR3 contains 14 residues. Trimming removed 1 base from V and 4 bases from J, with 11 bases in between. The CDR3 nucleotides are TGTGCCAGCAGCTTAGACAGGCGAGCTTACGAGCAGTACGTC. It specifies CASSLDRRAYEQYV.

The rearrangement uses TRBV5-6 and TRBJ1-2; TRBD1 might be the D (5 bases). Per germline, CDR1 SGHDT and CDR2 YYEEEE. The CDR3 extends over 14 amino acids. V was shortened by 6 bases and J by 2 bases, with 14 bases between the two germline ends. CDR3 nucleotide sequence: TGTGCCAGCACCCGTGGGGCAGCCAACTATGGCTACACCTTC. It codes for CASTRGAANYGYTF. Combining the CDR3 with reference TRBV5-6 and TRBJ1-2 gives the whole variable domain DAGVTQSPTHLIKTRGQQVTLRCSPKSGHDTVSWYQQALGQGPQFIFQYYEEEERQRGNFPDRFSGHQFPNYSSELNVNALLLGDSALYLCASTRGAANYGYTFGSGTRLTVV.

This chain links TRBV15 with TRBJ1-1, with a weak D call TRBD1 (5 bases). CDR3 length: 16 amino acids. Trimming left V 4 bases short and J 5 bases short, with 20 bases between. The germline V gene encodes CDR1 LNHNV and CDR2 YYDKDF (reference sequence). The CDR3 DNA follows: TGTGCCACCAGCAACCCCCGGGAGGGACTATGGACTGAAGCTTTCTTT. Translated: CATSNPREGLWTEAFF.

The J gene is TRBJ1-2, the V gene TRBV12-3 or TRBV12-4; D remains ambiguous. V lost 5 bases and J lost 6, with 7 bases in between. The CDR3 is made up of 11 amino acids. CDR3 protein: CASSLEDGYTF. The CDR3 coding sequence is TGTGCCAGCAGTCTGGAGGATGGCTACACCTTC.

The rearrangement links TRBV7-2 to TRBJ2-1; the D gene is possibly TRBD2 (6 bases). The V end was cut by 5 bases, the J end by 16 bases, with 27 bases between. Germline V gene data show CDR1 as SGHTA and CDR2 as FQGNSA. This CDR3 is 15 amino acids long. Here the CDR3 reads CASSPGGVGSWEQFF. In DNA, the CDR3 is TGTGCCAGCAGCCCGGGCGGGGTCGGGAGTTGGGAACAATTCTTC.

This clone was counted once. V gene TRBV9 combines with J gene TRBJ2-5; D is perhaps TRBD1 (6 bases). This CDR3 comprises 14 residues. The germline V gene has CDR1 SGDLS and CDR2 YYNGEE. V was pared by 0 bases and J by 2 bases, with 8 bases between. CDR3 loop: CASSVVGTQETQYF. In nucleotides, the CDR3 is TGTGCCAGCAGCGTAGTAGGGACACAAGAGACCCAGTACTTC. The complete variable domain, with remaining parts taken from reference TRBV9 and TRBJ2-5, reads DSGVTQTPKHLITATGQRVTLRCSPRSGDLSVYWYQQSLDQGLQFLIQYYNGEERAKGNILERFSAQQFPDLHSELNLSSLELGDSALYFCASSVVGTQETQYFGPGTRLLVL.

The V call is TRBV6-1, the J call TRBJ2-7; TRBD1 matches 8 bases. V trimming: 0 bases; J trimming: 4 bases; junction bases outside the gene matches: 5. This CDR3 region has 15 residues. Germline V gene sequence: CDR1 MNHNS, CDR2 SASEGT. CDR3 nucleotide sequence: TGTGCCAGCAGTGAAGCAGGACAGGGCTGGTACGAGCAGTACGTC. Its protein product is CASSEAGQGWYEQYV.

The gene calls are TRBV7-2 and TRBJ2-1; possibly TRBD1 for D (7 bases). This CDR3 is built from 19 residues. Per germline, CDR1 SGHTA and CDR2 FQGNSA. The germline V and J ends were trimmed by 4 bases and 5 bases, with 27 bases remaining between them. This CDR3 reads CASSSQGGKQVWANNEQFF. CDR3 in DNA: TGTGCCAGCAGCTCCCAGGGGGGAAAACAGGTTTGGGCAAACAATGAGCAGTTCTTC.

Only one count was recorded for this clone. The V gene is TRBV2, the J gene TRBJ2-1; 9 positions agree with TRBD2. In germline, CDR1 is SNHLY, CDR2 FYNNEI. The ends lost 10 bases at V and 8 bases at J; junction bases unmatched: 9. The CDR3 contains 13 residues. The CDR3 DNA reads TGTGCCATGGGACTAGCAGGGTTCGATGAGCAGTTCTTC. Amino acids: CAMGLAGFDEQFF.

This chain joins TRBV5-4 and TRBJ2-3; TRBD2 aligns across 9 bases. The CDR3 sequence is 16 residues long. In germline, CDR1 is SGHNT, CDR2 YYREEE (reference sequence). V was pared by 4 bases and J by 0 bases, with 6 bases of the junction left unmatched. CDR3 bases: TGTGCCAGCAGCACCAGGACTAGCGCTAGCACAGATACGCAGTATTTT. This encodes CASSTRTSASTDTQYF.

The chain combines TRBV5-1 with TRBJ2-5, with D tentatively TRBD2 (6 bases). Germline V gives CDR1 SGHRS, CDR2 YFSETQ. Trimming pared 4 bases from V and 0 bases from J, leaving 16 bases between. This CDR3 comprises 16 residues. CDR3 coding DNA: TGCGCCAGCAGCAGCTCTCTAGCGACGTACCAAGAGACCCAGTACTTC. This gives the protein CASSSSLATYQETQYF.

The genes are TRBV2 and TRBJ1-1; 8 bases match TRBD1. CDR3 length: 13 amino acids. Germline CDR1 reads SNHLY; CDR2 reads FYNNEI. The trim removed 11 bases at V and 4 bases at J, leaving 9 bases unmatched. CDR3 region: CAGTTGESTEAFF. DNA of the CDR3: TGTGCCGGAACGACAGGGGAGAGCACTGAAGCTTTCTTT. Looking up the rest from reference TRBV2 and TRBJ1-1 gives the full variable domain: EPEVTQTPSHQVTQMGQEVILRCVPISNHLYFYWYRQILGQKVEFLVSFYNNEISEKSEIFDDQFSVERPDGSNFTLKIRSTKLEDSAMYFCAGTTGESTEAFFGQGTRLTVV.

The CDR3 nucleotides read TGTGCCAGCAGTTACTCGCGGCAGGGGCGGCACGAGCAGTACTTC. This sequence encodes CASSYSRQGRHEQYF. V and J are TRBV6-5 and TRBJ2-7; TRBD1 might be the D (6 bases). Germline CDR1 MNHEY, CDR2 SVGAGI. The length of the CDR3 is 15 residues. Trimming cost V 0 bases and J 5 bases, with 14 bases left between them.